Listed below are T cell receptor beta chains from one sample, sequenced in a study of CD8+ T cells in alopecia areata. Here immunoSEQ multiplex PCR was the method, and the copy in TCRdb shows in-frame clones only, minus some. Of more than 90,000 clones listed, 55% to 75% are singletons. This specimen consisted of CD8+ T cells sorted from blood, obtained between weeks 55 and 65, from a patient treated with tofacitinib. The source is a human donor with alopecia areata. Both conserved end residues are part of each CDR3. A D gene is named only where the DNA matches it firmly. Size values are once, few and many counts, or a class for expanded clones, and some rows have none.

V gene	D gene	J gene	CDR3 length	clone size	CDR3 DNA	CDR3 protein
TRBV29-1	NA	TRBJ2-7	14	NA	TGCAGCGTTGAAACAACAGGATCGTCCTACGAGCAGTACTTC	CSVETTGSSYEQYF
TRBV13	NA	TRBJ2-7	13	few	TGTGCCAGCAGCTCACCAGGGTTCCACGAGCAGTACTTC	CASSSPGFHEQYF
TRBV12-5	NA	TRBJ2-1	15	once	TGTGCTAGTGGCCTCAACCGGGACCTTAACAATGAGCAGTTCTTC	CASGLNRDLNNEQFF
TRBV10-2	NA	TRBJ2-7	13	NA	TGCGCCAGCAGGGCCCCCGATAACTACGAGCAGTACTTC	CASRAPDNYEQYF
TRBV9	NA	TRBJ2-1	14	NA	TGTGCCAGCAGCCCATACACTAGTTTCGATGAGCAGTTCTTC	CASSPYTSFDEQFF
TRBV30	TRBD1	TRBJ1-2	12	NA	TGTGCCTGGAAGGGGGCTGCCTATGGCTACACCTTC	CAWKGAAYGYTF
TRBV2	NA	TRBJ1-5	14	medium-sized	TGTGCCAGCAGTGAAACGGGGTACAATCAGCCCCAGCATTTT	CASSETGYNQPQHF
TRBV28	NA	TRBJ2-5	15	NA	TGTGCCAGCAGTTTACCGGGGGGCCTTCAAGAGACCCAGTACTTC	CASSLPGGLQETQYF
TRBV13	TRBD2	TRBJ2-1	15	NA	TGTGCCAGCAGCTTTAGCGGGGAGACCTACAATGAGCAGTTCTTC	CASSFSGETYNEQFF
TRBV5-1	TRBD1	TRBJ1-2	16	NA	TGCGCCAGCAGCTCCCCGAGGGACAGGGGAGGCTATGGCTACACCTTC	CASSSPRDRGGYGYTF
TRBV30	TRBD1	TRBJ1-4	13	NA	TGTGCCTGGAGTGGACAGGGAGGCGAAAAACTGTTTTTT	CAWSGQGGEKLFF
TRBV29-1	TRBD2	TRBJ2-5	16	few	TGCAGCGTTGACCCGCGCGGGGGGGCCAGTGGAGAGACCCAGTACTTC	CSVDPRGGASGETQYF
TRBV13	TRBD2	TRBJ2-1	15	once	TGTGCCAGCAGCTTGGGCGGGGGAGCGGGCAATGAGCAGTTCTTC	CASSLGGGAGNEQFF
TRBV13	TRBD2	TRBJ2-5	13	once	TGTGCCAGCAGCCGAGCGGGGGAAGAGACCCAGTACTTC	CASSRAGEETQYF
TRBV5-6	NA	TRBJ1-6	13	NA	TGTGCCAGCAGCTTGGGAACCGCTTCACCCCTCCACTTT	CASSLGTASPLHF
TRBV7-9	NA	TRBJ2-2	16	NA	TGTGCCAGCAGCTTAGTTCGACAGTCGGACACCGGGGAGCTGTTTTTT	CASSLVRQSDTGELFF
TRBV10-3	TRBD2	TRBJ2-3	15	NA	TGTGCCATAGGTACTAGCGGGGGATCCACAGATACGCAGTATTTT	CAIGTSGGSTDTQYF
TRBV6-5	TRBD1	TRBJ1-1	12	NA	TGTGCCAGCATCGGGGACAGGGGCGTAGCTTTCTTT	CASIGDRGVAFF
TRBV10-3	NA	TRBJ1-2	17	few	TGTGCCATCAGTGAGTCGAAAGGTTCCCCCAGGGTTTATGGCTACACCTTC	CAISESKGSPRVYGYTF
TRBV13	TRBD2	TRBJ2-7	15	NA	TGTGCCAGCAGCCGTACTAGCGGGGGCCCCTACGAGCAGTACTTC	CASSRTSGGPYEQYF
TRBV6-4	NA	TRBJ1-1	14	NA	TGTGCCAGCAGGACTGGAGGGGGGGACACTGAAGCTTTCTTT	CASRTGGGDTEAFF
TRBV19	NA	TRBJ2-3	14	few	TGTGCCAGTAGTTCCGCGGGACTGGCAGATACGCAGTATTTT	CASSSAGLADTQYF
TRBV9	TRBD1	TRBJ1-2	12	NA	TGTGCCAGCTCGGACAGGGCTAGAGGCTACACCTTC	CASSDRARGYTF
TRBV19	TRBD1	TRBJ1-1	16	once	TGTGCCAGTAGTAGGGGACAGGGTCTCCAGAACACTGAAGCTTTCTTT	CASSRGQGLQNTEAFF
TRBV7-9	NA	TRBJ2-1	12	NA	TGTGCCAGCAGCACACCGGGACACACACAGTTCTTC	CASSTPGHTQFF
TRBV12-5	NA	TRBJ2-4	11	few	TGTGCTAGTGCTAGGGCAAACATTCAGTACTTC	CASARANIQYF
TRBV7-2	NA	TRBJ2-3	16	NA	TGTGCCAGCAGCTCCCGGGACAAGAGTTTCACAGATACGCAGTATTTT	CASSSRDKSFTDTQYF
TRBV30	NA	TRBJ1-1	13	NA	TGTGCCTGGACTATGACAGAGTACACTGAAGCTTTCTTT	CAWTMTEYTEAFF
TRBV30	NA	TRBJ1-4	15	NA	TGTGCCTGGAGGGACTGGACTCGACGTGGGGAAAAACTGTTTTTT	CAWRDWTRRGEKLFF
TRBV14	NA	TRBJ1-2	16	NA	TGTGCCAGCAGCCAAGGAGGGGGGGCGCGAATCCATGGCTACACCTTC	CASSQGGGARIHGYTF
TRBV6-1	TRBD2	TRBJ2-1	14	NA	TGTGCCAGTCCGGGACTAGCGCCATACAATGAGCAGTTCTTC	CASPGLAPYNEQFF
TRBV19	TRBD1	TRBJ2-7	12	few	TGTGCCAGTAGCTATACAGGGGCCGAGCAGTACTTC	CASSYTGAEQYF
TRBV25-1	NA	TRBJ2-7	14	NA	TGTGCCAGCAGTGATTCGGAGGGGGACTACGAGCAGTACTTC	CASSDSEGDYEQYF
TRBV4-1	TRBD1	TRBJ2-7	16	NA	TGCGCCAGCAGCCACCTAGACAGGGAATTATCCTACGAGCAGTACTTC	CASSHLDRELSYEQYF
TRBV20-1	NA	TRBJ2-7	10	NA	TGCAGTGCTAGAGATCGCGAGCAGTACTTC	CSARDREQYF
TRBV13	NA	TRBJ2-5	14	NA	TGTGCCAGCAGCTGGGGCCGTGGGGGTGAGACCCAGTACTTC	CASSWGRGGETQYF
TRBV7-6	NA	TRBJ1-1	14	NA	TGTGCCAGCAGCTCCTTCGATCCCAACACTGAAGCTTTCTTT	CASSSFDPNTEAFF
TRBV7-8	NA	TRBJ2-3	15	NA	TGTGCCAGCAGCTTACCGCCCAGGGAAACAGATACGCAGTATTTT	CASSLPPRETDTQYF
TRBV7-9	NA	TRBJ2-3	14	NA	TGTGCCAGCAGCTCTTTTTTGGGCACAGATACGCAGTATTTT	CASSSFLGTDTQYF
TRBV12-5	TRBD1	TRBJ1-5	15	few	TGTGCTAGTGGGCGCACAGGGGGCAACAATCAGCCCCAGCATTTT	CASGRTGGNNQPQHF